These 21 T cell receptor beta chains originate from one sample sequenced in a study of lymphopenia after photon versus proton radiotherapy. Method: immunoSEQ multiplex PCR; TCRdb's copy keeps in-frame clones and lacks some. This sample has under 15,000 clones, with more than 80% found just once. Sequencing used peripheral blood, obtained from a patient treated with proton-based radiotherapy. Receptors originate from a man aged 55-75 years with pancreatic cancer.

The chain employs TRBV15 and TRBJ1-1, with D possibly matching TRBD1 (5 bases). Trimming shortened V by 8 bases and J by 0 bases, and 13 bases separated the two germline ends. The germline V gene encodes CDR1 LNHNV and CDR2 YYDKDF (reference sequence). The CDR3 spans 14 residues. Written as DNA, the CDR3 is TGTGCCACCGGGAAGCGGGGCCTGAACACTGAAGCTTTCTTT. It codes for CATGKRGLNTEAFF. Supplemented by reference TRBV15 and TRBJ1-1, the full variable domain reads DAMVIQNPRYQVTQFGKPVTLSCSQTLNHNVMYWYQQKSSQAPKLLFHYYDKDFNNEADTPDNFQSRRPNTSFCFLDIRSPGLGDTAMYLCATGKRGLNTEAFFGQGTRLTVV.

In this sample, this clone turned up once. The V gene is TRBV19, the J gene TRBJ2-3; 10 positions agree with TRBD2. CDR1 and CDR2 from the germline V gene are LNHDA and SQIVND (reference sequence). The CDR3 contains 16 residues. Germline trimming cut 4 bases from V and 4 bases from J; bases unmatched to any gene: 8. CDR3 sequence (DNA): TGTGCCAGTAGTACTTCTAGCGGGAGTGTCGCAGATACGCAGTATTTT. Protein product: CASSTSSGSVADTQYF.

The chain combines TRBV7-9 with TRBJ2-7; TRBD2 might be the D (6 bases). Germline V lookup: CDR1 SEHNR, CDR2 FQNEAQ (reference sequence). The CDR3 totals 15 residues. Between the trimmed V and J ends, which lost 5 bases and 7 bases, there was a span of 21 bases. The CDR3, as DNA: TGTGCCAGCAGCCATGCGGACGGGAGTATGGGTGAGCAGTACTTC. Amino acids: CASSHADGSMGEQYF. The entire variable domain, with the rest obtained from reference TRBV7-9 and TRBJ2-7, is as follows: DTGVSQNPRHKITKRGQNVTFRCDPISEHNRLYWYRQTLGQGPEFLTYFQNEAQLEKSRLLSDRFSAERPKGSFSTLEIQRTEQGDSAMYLCASSHADGSMGEQYFGPGTRLTVT.

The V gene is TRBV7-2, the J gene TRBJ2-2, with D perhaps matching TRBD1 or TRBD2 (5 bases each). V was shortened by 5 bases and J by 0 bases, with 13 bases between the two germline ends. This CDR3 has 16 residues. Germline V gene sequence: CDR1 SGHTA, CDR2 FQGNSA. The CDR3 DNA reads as TGTGCCAGCAGCCGGGGCCAGGGCCCGAACACCGGGGAGCTGTTTTTT. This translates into CASSRGQGPNTGELFF.

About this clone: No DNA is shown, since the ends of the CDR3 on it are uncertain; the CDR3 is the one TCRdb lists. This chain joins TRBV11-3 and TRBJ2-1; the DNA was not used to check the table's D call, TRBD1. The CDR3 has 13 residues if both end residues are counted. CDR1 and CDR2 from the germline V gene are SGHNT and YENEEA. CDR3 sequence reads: CASSFLADNEQFF.

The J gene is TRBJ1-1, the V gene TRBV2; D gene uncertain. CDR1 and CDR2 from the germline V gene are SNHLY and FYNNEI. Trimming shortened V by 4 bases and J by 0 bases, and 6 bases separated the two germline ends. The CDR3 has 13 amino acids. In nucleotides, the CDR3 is TGTGCCAGCAGTGGGGTGGTGAACACTGAAGCTTTCTTT. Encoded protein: CASSGVVNTEAFF.

As DNA, the CDR3 is TGCGCCAGCAGGCGCTGGGCGGAGCTAATCGTCGATGAGCAGTTCTTC. Translating it yields CASRRWAELIVDEQFF. The chain recombines TRBV4-1 with TRBJ2-1; D not resolved. The CDR3 runs to 16 residues. Germline values: CDR1 MGHRA, CDR2 YSYEKL. The V and J ends lost 6 bases and 8 bases respectively, with 23 bases between them.

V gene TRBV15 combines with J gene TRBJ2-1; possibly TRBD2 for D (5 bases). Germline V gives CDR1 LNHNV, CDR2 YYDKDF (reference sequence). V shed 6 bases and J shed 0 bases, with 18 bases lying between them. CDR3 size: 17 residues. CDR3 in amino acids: CATSPFPPGSSYNEQFF. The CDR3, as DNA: TGTGCCACCAGTCCCTTCCCACCGGGGAGCTCCTACAATGAGCAGTTCTTC.

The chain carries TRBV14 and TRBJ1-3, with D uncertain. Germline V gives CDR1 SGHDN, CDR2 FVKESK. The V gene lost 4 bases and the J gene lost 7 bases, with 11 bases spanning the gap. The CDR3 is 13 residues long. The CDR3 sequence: CASSLGGSNTIYF. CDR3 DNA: TGTGCCAGCAGCCTAGGCGGGAGCAACACCATATATTTT. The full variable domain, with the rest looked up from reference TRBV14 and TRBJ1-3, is EAGVTQFPSHSVIEKGQTVTLRCDPISGHDNLYWYRRVMGKEIKFLLHFVKESKQDESGMPNNRFLAERTGGTYSTLKVQPAELEDSGVYFCASSLGGSNTIYFGEGSWLTVV.

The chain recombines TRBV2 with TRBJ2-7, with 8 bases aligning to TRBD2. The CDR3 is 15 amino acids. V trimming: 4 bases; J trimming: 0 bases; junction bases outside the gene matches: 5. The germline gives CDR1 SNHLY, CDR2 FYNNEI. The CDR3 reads CASSGGLGISYEQYF. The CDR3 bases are TGTGCCAGCAGTGGGGGACTAGGAATCTCCTACGAGCAGTACTTC.

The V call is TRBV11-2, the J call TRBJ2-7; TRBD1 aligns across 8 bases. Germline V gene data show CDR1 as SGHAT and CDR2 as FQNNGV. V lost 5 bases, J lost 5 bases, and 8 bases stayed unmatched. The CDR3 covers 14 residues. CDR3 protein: CASSVRDRLDEQYF. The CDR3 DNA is TGTGCCAGCAGCGTCCGGGACAGGCTCGACGAGCAGTACTTC. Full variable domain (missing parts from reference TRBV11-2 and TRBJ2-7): EAGVAQSPRYKIIEKRQSVAFWCNPISGHATLYWYQQILGQGPKLLIQFQNNGVVDDSQLPKDRFSAERLKGVDSTLKIQPAKLEDSAVYLCASSVRDRLDEQYFGPGTRLTVT.

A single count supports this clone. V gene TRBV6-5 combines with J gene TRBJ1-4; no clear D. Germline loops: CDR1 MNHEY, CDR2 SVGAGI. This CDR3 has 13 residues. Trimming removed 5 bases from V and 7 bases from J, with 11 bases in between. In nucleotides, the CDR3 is TGTGCCAGCAGTAGCTACAGAGGTGAAAAACTGTTTTTT. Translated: CASSSYRGEKLFF.

The CDR3 sequence is CAWSVVTGQVFGETQYF. Written as DNA, the CDR3 is TGTGCCTGGAGTGTAGTCACGGGACAGGTCTTCGGGGAGACCCAGTACTTC. V is TRBV30 and J is TRBJ2-5; 8 nucleotides align to TRBD1. This CDR3 has 17 amino acids. CDR1 is GTSNPN, CDR2 SVGIG, per germline (reference sequence). Trimming cost V 0 bases and J 5 bases; bases outside gene matches: 14.

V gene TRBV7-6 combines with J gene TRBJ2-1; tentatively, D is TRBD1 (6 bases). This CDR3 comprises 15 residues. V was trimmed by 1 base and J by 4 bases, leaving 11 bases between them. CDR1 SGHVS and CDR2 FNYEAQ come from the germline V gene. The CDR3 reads CASSLGLTGYNEQFF. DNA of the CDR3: TGTGCCAGCAGCTTAGGCCTTACAGGGTACAATGAGCAGTTCTTC.

The CDR3 DNA reads TGTGCCAGCATGGGGGGAGAGGTCGGGGAGCTGTTTTTT. This codes for CASMGGEVGELFF. The chain employs TRBV11-3 and TRBJ2-2; tentatively, D is TRBD2 (6 bases). The germline V gene encodes CDR1 SGHNT and CDR2 YENEEA. V was trimmed by 7 bases and J by 7 bases, leaving 13 bases between them. The CDR3 has 13 residues.

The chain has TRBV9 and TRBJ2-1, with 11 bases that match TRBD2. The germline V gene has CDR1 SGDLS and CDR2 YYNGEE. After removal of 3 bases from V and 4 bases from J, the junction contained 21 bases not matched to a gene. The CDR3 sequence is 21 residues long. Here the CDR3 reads CASSARGGTSGGGVRYNEQFF. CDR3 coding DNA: TGTGCCAGCAGCGCCCGCGGTGGGACTAGCGGAGGGGGGGTGAGATACAATGAGCAGTTCTTC.

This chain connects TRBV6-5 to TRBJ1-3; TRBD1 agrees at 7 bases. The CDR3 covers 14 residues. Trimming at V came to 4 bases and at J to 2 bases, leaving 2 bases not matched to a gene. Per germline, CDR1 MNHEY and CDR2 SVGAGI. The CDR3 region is CASSSGQTGNTIYF. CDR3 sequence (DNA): TGTGCCAGCAGTTCGGGACAGACTGGAAACACCATATATTTT.

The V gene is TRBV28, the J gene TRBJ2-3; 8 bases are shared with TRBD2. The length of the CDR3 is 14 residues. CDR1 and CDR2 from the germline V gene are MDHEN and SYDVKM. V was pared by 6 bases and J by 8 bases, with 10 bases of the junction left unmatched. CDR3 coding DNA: TGTGCCAGCAGAAGCCCCCGGGGGACTAGTACGCAGTATTTT. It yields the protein CASRSPRGTSTQYF. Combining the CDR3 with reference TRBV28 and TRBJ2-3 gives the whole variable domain DVKVTQSSRYLVKRTGEKVFLECVQDMDHENMFWYRQDPGLGLRLIYFSYDVKMKEKGDIPEGYSVSREKKERFSLILESASTNQTSMYLCASRSPRGTSTQYFGPGTRLTVL.

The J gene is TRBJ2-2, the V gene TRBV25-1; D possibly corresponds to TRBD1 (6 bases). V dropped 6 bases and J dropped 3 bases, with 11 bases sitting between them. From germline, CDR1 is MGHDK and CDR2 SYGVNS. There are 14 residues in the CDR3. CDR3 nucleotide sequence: TGTGCCAGCAGCCTCCCAGGGGACACCGGGGAGCTGTTTTTT. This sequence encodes CASSLPGDTGELFF.

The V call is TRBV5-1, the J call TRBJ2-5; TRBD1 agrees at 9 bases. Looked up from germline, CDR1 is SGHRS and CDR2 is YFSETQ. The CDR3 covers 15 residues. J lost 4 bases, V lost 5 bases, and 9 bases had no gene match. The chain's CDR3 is CASSPTGGASETQYF. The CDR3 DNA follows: TGCGCCAGCAGTCCTACAGGGGGCGCGTCAGAGACCCAGTACTTC.

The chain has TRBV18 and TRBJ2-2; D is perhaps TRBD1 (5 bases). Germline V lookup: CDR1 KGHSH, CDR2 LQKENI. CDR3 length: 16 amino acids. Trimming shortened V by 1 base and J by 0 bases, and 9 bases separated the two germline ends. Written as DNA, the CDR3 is TGTGCCAGCTCACCACTGGGCAGGGCGAACACCGGGGAGCTGTTTTTT. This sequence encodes CASSPLGRANTGELFF.